This T cell receptor (beta chain) is drawn from a study of blood T cell repertoires in COVID-19. This clone was counted a single time. TCRdb's copy holds only in-frame clones and misses some; the assay was immunoSEQ multiplex PCR. This sample yields under 300,000 clones, of which about nine tenths are seen a single time; roughly 6.3% belongs to the top ten. The CDR3 spans 15 residues. Trimming took off 3 bases at V and 0 bases at J, with 9 bases between the two ends. CDR1 is SNHLY and CDR2 is FYNNEI in the germline V gene. This clonotype was sampled from a woman in her twenties or thirties with acute COVID-19. Sequenced: PBMCs or T cells enriched from blood (not recorded which). V gene TRBV2 combines with J gene TRBJ1-5; D call uncertain. The CDR3, as DNA: TGTGCCAGCAGTGAGAGTGGTAATAGCAATCAGCCCCAGCATTTT. Residues: CASSESGNSNQPQHF.